This T cell receptor (beta chain) is drawn from a study of T cell clonotyping in hematopoietic cell transplantation. V was shortened by 2 bases and J by 0 bases, with 8 bases between the two germline ends. The CDR3 is 14 residues long. CDR1 is SGHTA, CDR2 FQGNSA, per germline. General study points: Few recipient clonotypes overlapped donors; over 95% were de novo at given depth. Recipient TCR diversity dropped after transplant; expanded clonotypes rose from day 30 to 180.

Note on this clone: The antigen is unknown.

Blood collection times were about day -28 and days 30, 100, 180 posttransplant. Only in-frame clones appear in the TCRdb table, and some are missing; sequencing was by immunoSEQ multiplex PCR. The table includes about 11,000 clones, 35% to 50% detected once. This receptor was obtained from a male patient aged 50 to 59 who had an allogeneic stem cell transplant from an unrelated donor, so the T cells may come from the graft donor. Some clones in this sample may be carry-over from other donors' samples. Sequences were derived from PBMCs, sampled 30 days after allogeneic stem cell transplant. V usage is TRBV7-2 and J usage is TRBJ2-7; D call uncertain. The CDR3 coding sequence is TGTGCCAGCAGCTTACAACCGAGCTCCTACGAGCAGTACTTC. Encoded protein: CASSLQPSSYEQYF.